This TCR beta chain was found in a study of T-cell reconstitution after alpha-beta-depleted transplantation in children. This clonotype has just a few counts. The CDR3 has 13 residues. Trimming took off 5 bases at V and 4 bases at J, with 11 bases between the two ends. TCRbeta library construction was performed incorporating unique molecular identifiers. TCRdb re-analysed the PCR reads in MiXCR, keeping a single row per CDR3 protein. The repertoire has about 420,000 distinct CDR3 sequences, about a tenth of them found once; the top ten carry approximately 5%. This receptor was taken from a human donor who donated a stem cell graft to a child with acute myeloid leukemia. The chain joins TRBV12-3 or TRBV12-4 to TRBJ1-1, with a weak D call TRBD1 (5 bases). The sample in question was PBMCs from the stem cell graft donor, obtained from the stem cell graft. This CDR3 reads CASSGGDFTEAFF. CDR3 DNA sequence: TGTGCCAGCAGTGGGGGGGACTTCACTGAAGCTTTCTTT.